The 29 T cell receptor beta chains below were found in one sample sequenced in a study of blood T cell repertoires in COVID-19. Some clones are missing from TCRdb's copy, which holds only in-frame ones; the method was immunoSEQ multiplex PCR. The table includes over 250,000 clones, 90% detected once. Sample: PBMCs or T cells enriched from blood (not recorded which). These TCRs come from a woman aged 25 to 39 who had recovered from COVID-19.

This chain connects TRBV5-1 to TRBJ2-1; 7 positions agree with TRBD1. J lost 0 bases, V lost 3 bases, and 6 bases had no gene match. This CDR3 is 16 amino acids long. Per the germline V gene, CDR1 is SGHRS and CDR2 is YFSETQ. CDR3 amino acids: CASSSQGQSSYNEQFF. CDR3 DNA sequence: TGCGCCAGCAGCTCCCAGGGACAGAGCTCCTACAATGAGCAGTTCTTC.

The chain couples TRBV27 to TRBJ1-6; TRBD1 aligns across 12 bases. The V segment lost 2 bases and the J segment 6 bases; nucleotides outside the gene matches: 14. The CDR3 is 20 amino acids. Germline V gives CDR1 MNHEY, CDR2 SMNVEV (reference sequence). The CDR3 nucleotides read TGTGCCAGCAGTTTAATTTTCCGAGCCGGGGACAGGGGGCTTAATTCACCCCTCCACTTT. Encoded protein: CASSLIFRAGDRGLNSPLHF.

The chain carries TRBV30 and TRBJ2-7, with TRBD2 as a possible D gene (7 bases). Deletions cut 4 bases from V and 5 bases from J, with 18 bases between. This CDR3 contains 14 residues. The germline CDR1 and CDR2 sequences are GTSNPN and SVGIG (reference sequence). CDR3 nucleotides: TGTGCCTGGAAATCAAGGGGGGGAATGAACGAGCAGTACTTC. As protein: CAWKSRGGMNEQYF.

This chain uses TRBV5-4 with TRBJ2-1, with 11 bases lining up with TRBD2. There are 15 residues in the CDR3. Germline loops: CDR1 SGHNT, CDR2 YYREEE (reference sequence). V trimming: 4 bases; J trimming: 3 bases; junction bases outside the gene matches: 3. This CDR3 reads CASSPTSGNYNEQFF. The CDR3 DNA sequence: TGTGCCAGCAGCCCGACTAGCGGGAACTACAATGAGCAGTTCTTC.

This clone occurred a few times. The rearrangement links TRBV19 to TRBJ1-2; 12 bases are shared with TRBD1. Germline CDR1 is LNHDA and CDR2 is SQIVND (reference sequence). The CDR3 covers 15 residues. The ends lost 5 bases at V and 6 bases at J; junction bases unmatched: 7. CDR3 in DNA: TGTGCCAGTAGTGTCACCGGGACAGGGGGCGATGGCTACACCTTC. It codes for CASSVTGTGGDGYTF.

This clone was found a few times. The CDR3 loop is CASSPEMAAGLNEQFF. CDR3 nucleotide sequence: TGTGCCAGCAGCCCAGAGATGGCGGCCGGCCTCAATGAGCAGTTCTTC. The chain employs TRBV3-1 (or the pseudogene TRBV3-2) and TRBJ2-1, with no clear D. V was shortened by 4 bases and J by 6 bases, with 19 bases between the two germline ends. Germline assignment: CDR1 LGHDT and CDR2 YNNKEL (reference sequence). This CDR3 comprises 16 residues.

J is TRBJ1-4 and V is TRBV30; 7 nucleotides match TRBD1. In germline, CDR1 is GTSNPN, CDR2 SVGIG (reference sequence). The CDR3 loop spans 12 amino acids. J gave up 5 bases and V 8 bases, and 5 bases lay outside the gene matches. The CDR3 coding sequence is TGTGCCGGCGACAGGGAGAATGAAAAACTGTTTTTT. Translating it yields CAGDRENEKLFF.

The gene calls are TRBV19 and TRBJ2-2; tentative D call: TRBD2 (5 bases). CDR1 is LNHDA, CDR2 SQIVND, per germline (reference sequence). Trimming took off 2 bases at V and 1 base at J, with 11 bases between the two ends. This CDR3 contains 16 residues. CDR3 nucleotide sequence: TGTGCCAGTAGTATACTTCTCGGGGAGAACACCGGGGAGCTGTTTTTT. Amino acids: CASSILLGENTGELFF.

V is TRBV7-2 and J is TRBJ2-7; 8 bases are a match to TRBD2. The trim removed 2 bases at V and 1 base at J, leaving 13 bases unmatched. This CDR3 has 18 residues. The germline CDR1 and CDR2 sequences are SGHTA and FQGNSA. CDR3 sequence (DNA): TGTGCCAGCAGCTTATCGTGGGCCCCCGGGAGGGGTTCCTACGAGCAGTACTTC. Its protein is CASSLSWAPGRGSYEQYF.

This chain joins TRBV7-8 and TRBJ1-5; 9 bases match TRBD1. There are 16 residues in the CDR3. The V gene's germline CDR1 is SGHVS and CDR2 FQNEAQ. Germline trimming cut 1 base from V and 6 bases from J; bases unmatched to any gene: 7. The CDR3 coding sequence is TGTGCCAGCAGCTTAGTAACAGGGGGCCCCATTCAGCCCCAGCATTTT. It yields the protein CASSLVTGGPIQPQHF.

The chain employs TRBV30 and TRBJ1-2; 7 nucleotides align to TRBD1. V gave up 1 base and J gave up 2 bases; unmatched junction bases: 4. Germline values: CDR1 GTSNPN, CDR2 SVGIG (reference sequence). CDR3 size: 14 residues. DNA of the CDR3: TGTGCCTGGAGTGGACAGGGTAGGAACTATGGCTACACCTTC. It yields the protein CAWSGQGRNYGYTF. Variable domain in full (rest from reference TRBV30 and TRBJ1-2): SQTIHQWPATLVQPVGSPLSLECTVEGTSNPNLYWYRQAAGRGLQLLFYSVGIGQISSEVPQNLSASRPQDRQFILSSKKLLLSDSGFYLCAWSGQGRNYGYTFGSGTRLTVV.

The gene calls are TRBV6-5 and TRBJ1-1; maybe TRBD1 (6 bases). V lost 8 bases to trimming and J lost 4 bases, with 17 bases between them. This CDR3 is built from 14 residues. The germline gives CDR1 MNHEY, CDR2 SVGAGI. This CDR3 is CASGSQGQGTEAFF. The CDR3 DNA follows: TGTGCCAGCGGATCACAGGGTCAGGGCACTGAAGCTTTCTTT.

This chain connects TRBV5-1 to TRBJ1-1; the D gene is possibly TRBD1 (5 bases). The length of the CDR3 is 15 residues. Germline CDR1 reads SGHRS; CDR2 reads YFSETQ. Trimming removed 6 bases from V and 3 bases from J, with 18 bases in between. The CDR3 region has the DNA TGCGCCAGCATCAAGGAGGAAGGGGAGGACACTGAAGCTTTCTTT. It codes for CASIKEEGEDTEAFF.

V and J are TRBV4-1 and TRBJ1-1; D is unclear. The CDR3 is made up of 14 amino acids. The V gene lost 3 bases and the J gene lost 4 bases, with 12 bases spanning the gap. Germline values: CDR1 MGHRA, CDR2 YSYEKL. This chain's CDR3 is CASSHARHPTEAFF. CDR3 bases: TGCGCCAGCAGCCACGCTCGACACCCCACTGAAGCTTTCTTT.

This chain connects TRBV7-8 to TRBJ2-6; a possible D gene is TRBD1 (6 bases). The CDR3 extends over 16 amino acids. Per the germline V gene, CDR1 is SGHVS and CDR2 is FQNEAQ. Deletions cut 0 bases from V and 0 bases from J, with 6 bases between. The CDR3 coding sequence is TGTGCCAGCAGCTTAGCACAGGGCTCTGGGGCCAACGTCCTGACTTTC. It yields the protein CASSLAQGSGANVLTF. Combining the CDR3 with reference TRBV7-8 and TRBJ2-6 gives the whole variable domain GAGVSQSPRYKVAKRGQDVALRCDPISGHVSLFWYQQALGQGPEFLTYFQNEAQLDKSGLPSDRFFAERPEGSVSTLKIQRTQQEDSAVYLCASSLAQGSGANVLTFGAGSRLTVL.

V and J are TRBV5-4 and TRBJ2-6; 10 bases are a match to TRBD2. CDR1 and CDR2 from the germline V gene are SGHNT and YYREEE (reference sequence). The CDR3 has 18 residues. J was trimmed by 0 bases and V by 5 bases; bases with no gene match: 8. The CDR3 protein is CASRPGLAAISGANVLTF. Written as DNA, the CDR3 is TGTGCCAGCAGGCCTGGACTAGCGGCAATCTCTGGGGCCAACGTCCTGACTTTC.

The chain links TRBV5-1 to TRBJ2-1; TRBD2 matches at 12 bases. J gave up 5 bases and V 4 bases, and 7 bases lay outside the gene matches. CDR1 SGHRS and CDR2 YFSETQ come from the germline V gene. This CDR3 has 16 amino acids. In DNA form, the CDR3 reads TGCGCCAGCAGCCCCCTAGCGGGAGGGCTCAACAATGAGCAGTTCTTC. Translation: CASSPLAGGLNNEQFF.

This rearrangement joins TRBV7-3 to TRBJ2-2; perhaps TRBD1 as D (5 bases). The CDR3 totals 14 residues. In germline, CDR1 is SGHTA, CDR2 FQGTGA. V was shortened by 2 bases and J by 4 bases, with 8 bases between the two germline ends. Here the CDR3 reads CASSLRQGTGELFF. The CDR3 DNA reads TGTGCCAGCAGCTTACGGCAGGGCACCGGGGAGCTGTTTTTT.

The chain has TRBV29-1 and TRBJ2-7; 11 nucleotides align to TRBD2. The CDR3 is 15 amino acids. Trimming removed 1 base from V and 2 bases from J; junction bases left unmatched: 4. Germline CDR1 SQVTM, CDR2 ANQGSEA. As DNA, the CDR3 is TGCAGCGTTGAAGCCCTAGCGGGAGGAACCTACGAGCAGTACTTC. Protein product: CSVEALAGGTYEQYF.

The rearrangement links TRBV7-9 to TRBJ1-4, with D unresolved. Germline lookup yields CDR1 SEHNR and CDR2 FQNEAQ (reference sequence). CDR3 length: 12 amino acids. V was trimmed by 4 bases and J by 3 bases, leaving 3 bases between them. The CDR3 reads CASSSSNEKLFF. In DNA, the CDR3 is TGTGCCAGCAGCTCTTCTAATGAAAAACTGTTTTTT.

The chain uses TRBV9 and TRBJ2-1, with TRBD1 identical over 8 bases. The CDR3 extends over 17 amino acids. The germline CDR1 and CDR2 sequences are SGDLS and YYNGEE. V lost 0 bases to trimming and J lost 2 bases; unmatched junction nucleotides: 7. CDR3 in DNA: TGTGCCAGCAGCGTAGCGGCAGGGGGCACTGCCTACAATGAGCAGTTCTTC. It translates to CASSVAAGGTAYNEQFF.

V and J are TRBV4-3 and TRBJ2-2, with unresolved D. CDR3 size: 12 residues. Germline V lookup: CDR1 LGHNA, CDR2 YSLEER. V dropped 1 base and J dropped 6 bases, with 3 bases sitting between them. CDR3 in amino acids: CASSQVSGELFF. In DNA, the CDR3 is TGCGCCAGCAGCCAAGTCTCCGGGGAGCTGTTTTTT.

This rearrangement joins TRBV6-5 to TRBJ1-3; 9 bases are a match to TRBD1. CDR1 is MNHEY and CDR2 is SVGAGI in the germline V gene. The CDR3 totals 15 residues. V gave up 5 bases and J gave up 5 bases; unmatched junction bases: 7. CDR3 amino acids: CASSMQGQGRNTIYF. For the CDR3, the DNA is TGTGCCAGCAGTATGCAGGGACAGGGAAGAAACACCATATATTTT.

The chain carries TRBV7-2 and TRBJ2-7; D unclear. V lost 2 bases and J 4 bases, leaving 18 bases between the germline ends. The CDR3 spans 16 residues. CDR1 SGHTA and CDR2 FQGNSA come from the germline V gene. The CDR3 protein is CASSLTVNPRLYEQYF. CDR3 nucleotide sequence: TGTGCCAGCAGCTTAACAGTCAATCCGAGATTATACGAGCAGTACTTC.

The rearrangement uses TRBV28 and TRBJ1-2, with TRBD1 as a possible D gene (5 bases). The CDR3 sequence is 12 residues long. With 11 bases removed from V and 7 bases from J, the gap between germline ends came to 17 bases. From germline, CDR1 is MDHEN and CDR2 SYDVKM. The CDR3 DNA is TGTGCCGGCGTCAGTCCCGGGGGTGGCTACACCTTC. Protein sequence: CAGVSPGGGYTF.

The table lists this clone with a count of one. The chain links TRBV5-5 to TRBJ1-5; D is undetermined. CDR3 size: 13 residues. CDR1 SGHKS and CDR2 YYEKEE come from the germline V gene (reference sequence). V was trimmed by 1 base and J by 3 bases, leaving 5 bases between them. The CDR3 protein is CASSLTVNQPQHF. CDR3 DNA sequence: TGTGCCAGCAGCTTGACAGTCAATCAGCCCCAGCATTTT. Full variable domain (missing parts from reference TRBV5-5 and TRBJ1-5): DAGVTQSPTHLIKTRGQQVTLRCSPISGHKSVSWYQQVLGQGPQFIFQYYEKEERGRGNFPDRFSARQFPNYSSELNVNALLLGDSALYLCASSLTVNQPQHFGDGTRLSIL.

The chain carries TRBV28 and TRBJ2-3; TRBD1 aligns across 9 bases. CDR1 is MDHEN, CDR2 SYDVKM, per germline. This CDR3 comprises 16 residues. The J segment lost 2 bases and the V segment lost 2 bases, leaving 5 bases of the junction unmatched. The CDR3 loop reads CASSLGTGLFTDTQYF. CDR3 in DNA: TGTGCCAGCAGTTTAGGGACAGGGTTATTCACAGATACGCAGTATTTT.

The chain employs TRBV2 and TRBJ2-2; TRBD2 agrees at 9 bases. Germline CDR1 reads SNHLY; CDR2 reads FYNNEI. This CDR3 spans 15 amino acids. Trimming removed 6 bases from V and 4 bases from J; junction bases left unmatched: 6. The CDR3 region has the DNA TGTGCCAGCAGCCATGGACTAGCGCTCACCGGGGAGCTGTTTTTT. Its protein is CASSHGLALTGELFF.

V usage is TRBV13 and J usage is TRBJ2-1, with 9 positions matching TRBD1. The CDR3 has 15 residues. The germline V gene encodes CDR1 PRHDT and CDR2 FYEKMQ (reference sequence). The trim removed 4 bases at V and 8 bases at J, leaving 9 bases unmatched. The DNA for the CDR3 is TGTGCCAGCAGCTACTCCGGGACAGGGTCCCATGAGCAGTTCTTC. Protein product: CASSYSGTGSHEQFF.